One sample yielded the 27 T cell receptor beta chains listed below, sequenced in a study of T cells in Graves' hyperthyroidism and ophthalmopathy. Amplification yielded TCR beta CDR3 regions, with RNA transcripts as the source. HTBI primers drove first-round RT-PCR of the TCR CDR3. One entry per CDR3 protein results from TCRdb running MiXCR on the multiplex PCR reads. The data hold 400,000 to 600,000 distinct CDR3 sequences, with approximately 16% observed a single time. Input material: blood. Receptors originate from a woman under 40 with Graves' ophthalmopathy.

This clonotype turned up a few times. The chain employs TRBV7-2 and TRBJ2-5; D is undetermined. This CDR3 has 15 amino acids. CDR1 SGHTA and CDR2 FQGNSA come from the germline V gene. V shed 3 bases and J shed 1 base, with 12 bases lying between them. CDR3 coding DNA: TGTGCCAGCAGCTTTTCCCCTTACGGCCAAGAGACCCAGTACTTC. It encodes CASSFSPYGQETQYF.

The chain carries TRBV7-6 and TRBJ2-7; D remains unclear. Trimming pared 5 bases from V and 2 bases from J, leaving 16 bases between. This CDR3 region has 15 residues. Germline values: CDR1 SGHVS, CDR2 FNYEAQ. The CDR3 reads CASSLQPEPTYEQYF. The CDR3 region has the DNA TGTGCCAGCAGCCTTCAGCCGGAGCCTACCTACGAGCAGTACTTC.

This clonotype has ten or more counts. The chain employs TRBV7-2 and TRBJ2-3, with D perhaps TRBD2 (6 bases). CDR1 and CDR2 from the germline V gene are SGHTA and FQGNSA. V was clipped by 3 bases and J by 0 bases, with 10 bases between them. The length of the CDR3 is 15 residues. The CDR3 reads CASSLGLISTDTQYF. The DNA for the CDR3 is TGTGCCAGCAGCTTGGGACTGATTAGCACAGATACGCAGTATTTT.

This clonotype has a count of ten or more. The genes are TRBV7-2 and TRBJ2-1; D not resolved. The CDR3 runs 15 residues. V lost 5 bases and J 2 bases, leaving 13 bases between the germline ends. Germline CDR1 is SGHTA and CDR2 is FQGNSA. The CDR3 DNA follows: TGTGCCAGCAGCCCAACGGTGCCCACCTACAATGAGCAGTTCTTC. Residues: CASSPTVPTYNEQFF.

The chain combines TRBV6-4 with TRBJ2-1, with D perhaps TRBD2 (5 bases). In germline, CDR1 is MRHNA, CDR2 SNTAGT. The CDR3 has 14 amino acids. The ends were cut back, 4 bases at V and 6 bases at J, with 13 bases in the middle. The CDR3 reads CASSGVGVLNEQFF. The CDR3 DNA is TGTGCCAGCAGTGGAGTGGGAGTACTCAATGAGCAGTTCTTC.

The sample holds many counts of this clonotype. The genes are TRBV24-1 and TRBJ2-1; 8 nucleotides match TRBD1. Per germline, CDR1 KGHDR and CDR2 SFDVKD. This CDR3 has 14 amino acids. The J segment lost 4 bases and the V segment lost 5 bases, leaving 3 bases of the junction unmatched. This chain's CDR3 is CATSVGDRYNEQFF. In DNA form, the CDR3 reads TGTGCCACCAGTGTCGGGGACAGGTACAATGAGCAGTTCTTC.

This rearrangement joins TRBV20-1 to TRBJ2-1; D ambiguous. CDR1 and CDR2 (germline): DFQATT, SNEGSKA (reference sequence). There are 11 residues in the CDR3. V lost 3 bases and J 6 bases, leaving 6 bases between the germline ends. The chain's CDR3 is CSASRGNEQFF. The CDR3 DNA sequence: TGCAGTGCTAGTAGAGGCAATGAGCAGTTCTTC.

The CDR3 sequence is CASSLSAGNSNQPQHF. For the CDR3, the DNA is TGTGCCAGCAGTTTATCCGCAGGGAATAGCAATCAGCCCCAGCATTTT. The V call is TRBV27, the J call TRBJ1-5; weak D call: TRBD1 (5 bases). V shed 0 bases and J shed 0 bases, with 9 bases lying between them. Germline V CDR1 and CDR2: MNHEY, SMNVEV (reference sequence). The CDR3 is 16 residues long.

The CDR3 loop is CASSIYQGYEQYF. CDR3 nucleotides: TGTGCCAGTAGTATATATCAGGGCTACGAGCAGTACTTC. This chain joins TRBV19 and TRBJ2-7; possibly TRBD1 for D (5 bases). V was clipped by 2 bases and J by 3 bases, with 8 bases between them. The germline V gene encodes CDR1 LNHDA and CDR2 SQIVND (reference sequence). This CDR3 contains 13 residues.

The chain recombines TRBV7-3 with TRBJ2-5; unclear D gene. The CDR3 consists of 12 residues. Germline V lookup: CDR1 SGHTA, CDR2 FQGTGA. Trimming took off 4 bases at V and 13 bases at J, with 16 bases between the two ends. In DNA, the CDR3 is TGTGCCAGCAGCTCGGACCCGTATTTGTGGTACTTC. Its translation: CASSSDPYLWYF.

This clonotype was seen a handful of times. The gene calls are TRBV6-2 or TRBV6-3 and TRBJ2-1; D call uncertain. The V gene lost 0 bases and the J gene lost 7 bases, with 7 bases spanning the gap. The CDR3 consists of 13 residues. Germline CDR1 is MNHEY and CDR2 is SVGEGT. This CDR3 is CASSYSLINEQFF. CDR3 DNA: TGTGCCAGCAGTTACTCACTCATAAATGAGCAGTTCTTC.

This clonotype was detected a few times. The chain has TRBV10-3 and TRBJ2-7; 7 bases align to TRBD2. Germline lookup yields CDR1 ENHRY and CDR2 SYGVKD. Losses at the gene ends were 3 bases for V and 3 bases for J; bases not matched to a gene: 5. CDR3 length: 14 amino acids. CDR3 coding DNA: TGTGCCATCAGTGATGGGGGGGGAGTCTACGAGCAGTACTTC. Its protein product is CAISDGGGVYEQYF.

This clonotype has ten or more counts. The genes are TRBV4-3 and TRBJ1-1; TRBD1 matches at 7 bases. This CDR3 comprises 18 residues. With V trimmed by 4 bases and J by 4 bases, 18 bases remained unmatched. Germline V CDR1 and CDR2: LGHNA, YSLEER. This CDR3 is CASSLSRDRRWMVTEAFF. In nucleotides, the CDR3 is TGCGCCAGCAGCCTTTCCCGGGACAGACGATGGATGGTCACTGAAGCTTTCTTT.

Only a few counts were recorded for this clonotype. A much bigger clone sits one base away, suggesting this may be a read error. The chain has TRBV7-2 and TRBJ1-5, with D perhaps TRBD1 (6 bases). This CDR3 contains 13 residues. V was cut by 1 base and J by 5 bases, with 6 bases left in between. CDR1 SGHTA and CDR2 FQGNSA come from the germline V gene. The CDR3 nucleotides are TGTGCCAGCAGCTTAGGACAGGATCAGCCCCAGCATTTT. Translation: CASSLGQDQPQHF. The full variable domain, completed using reference TRBV7-2 and TRBJ1-5, is GAGVSQSPSNKVTEKGKDVELRCDPISGHTALYWYRQSLGQGLEFLIYFQGNSAPDKSGLPSDRFSAERTGGSVSTLTIQRTQQEDSAVYLCASSLGQDQPQHFGDGTRLSIL.

This clonotype was counted between two and nine times. The chain joins TRBV7-2 to TRBJ1-5, with D possibly TRBD1 on 5 matching bases. Between the trimmed V and J ends, which lost 1 base and 4 bases, there was a span of 14 bases. Germline V gene data show CDR1 as SGHTA and CDR2 as FQGNSA. The CDR3 covers 16 residues. The CDR3 spells CASSLGGRGKNQPQHF. Here the CDR3 DNA reads TGTGCCAGCAGCTTAGGTGGAAGGGGAAAGAATCAGCCCCAGCATTTT.

This chain uses TRBV4-2 with TRBJ1-1, with TRBD1 as a possible D gene (5 bases). From germline, CDR1 is LGHNA and CDR2 YNFKEQ. This CDR3 contains 15 residues. Trimming removed 0 bases from V and 4 bases from J, with 12 bases in between. CDR3 sequence reads: CASSQDLGGGTEAFF. CDR3 bases: TGTGCCAGCAGCCAAGATCTGGGGGGTGGCACTGAAGCTTTCTTT.

This clonotype was counted ten times or more. The V gene is TRBV28, the J gene TRBJ1-2, with 7 bases lining up with TRBD1. CDR3 length equals 16 residues. Germline CDR1 and CDR2: MDHEN and SYDVKM. V shed 3 bases and J 1 base; nucleotides not matched to a gene: 8. As DNA, the CDR3 is TGTGCCAGCAGTTTTACAGGGGCTACTTATAACTATGGCTACACCTTC. This translates into CASSFTGATYNYGYTF.

This clonotype was seen repeatedly, ten times or more. The rearrangement joins TRBV6-6 to TRBJ1-1; possible D gene TRBD1, 5 bases. Trimming took 0 bases from V and 7 from J, leaving 9 bases between them. The CDR3 has 13 residues. Germline lookup yields CDR1 MNHNY and CDR2 SVGAGI (reference sequence). CDR3 protein: CASSYSQGYEAFF. CDR3 nucleotide sequence: TGTGCCAGCAGTTACTCCCAGGGATATGAAGCTTTCTTT.

This clonotype was seen repeatedly, ten times or more. This chain connects TRBV28 to TRBJ2-3; D is undetermined. Trimming left V 4 bases short and J 2 bases short, with 13 bases between. The CDR3 is 15 amino acids. Looked up from germline, CDR1 is MDHEN and CDR2 is SYDVKM. The CDR3 spells CASSSPPIHTDTQYF. DNA of the CDR3: TGTGCCAGCAGTTCCCCCCCGATCCACACAGATACGCAGTATTTT. Full variable domain (outside the CDR3, taken from reference TRBV28 and TRBJ2-3): DVKVTQSSRYLVKRTGEKVFLECVQDMDHENMFWYRQDPGLGLRLIYFSYDVKMKEKGDIPEGYSVSREKKERFSLILESASTNQTSMYLCASSSPPIHTDTQYFGPGTRLTVL.

This clonotype was seen ten or more times. This sequence joins TRBV28 and TRBJ1-1; D remains ambiguous. The V end lost 2 bases, the J end lost 1 base, and 8 bases lay between the germline ends. Per germline, CDR1 MDHEN and CDR2 SYDVKM. The CDR3 totals 14 residues. DNA of the CDR3: TGTGCCAGCAGTTTACGGGCAGCGAACACTGAAGCTTTCTTT. It translates to CASSLRAANTEAFF.

Many counts were recorded for this clonotype. This chain uses TRBV24-1 with TRBJ2-1; possible D gene TRBD2, 6 bases. The CDR3 contains 15 residues. Trimming pared 4 bases from V and 3 bases from J, leaving 12 bases between. Germline lookup yields CDR1 KGHDR and CDR2 SFDVKD. The chain's CDR3 is CATSDYRDFYNEQFF. DNA for the CDR3: TGTGCCACCAGTGACTACCGGGACTTCTACAATGAGCAGTTCTTC.

A word on this clonotype: The DNA is left out, because the CDR3 cannot be placed on it with certainty; the CDR3 is given as TCRdb lists it. This chain uses TRBV28 with TRBJ2-2; the table calls TRBD2, which could not be checked here. Both ends counted, the CDR3 spans 21 residues. The germline gives CDR1 MDHEN, CDR2 SYDVKM. CDR3 residues: CASTGDSYEQYFGPGTGELFF.

This clonotype was seen more than once but under ten times. The chain links TRBV6-1 to TRBJ1-5; possible D gene TRBD1, 5 bases. The CDR3 is made up of 14 amino acids. V lost 6 bases, J lost 3 bases, and 12 bases lay in between. Per the germline V gene, CDR1 is MNHNS and CDR2 is SASEGT. DNA for the CDR3: TGTGCCAGCAGCCAGGCAGGGACCAATCAGCCCCAGCATTTT. As protein: CASSQAGTNQPQHF.

Note on this clonotype: This CDR3 fails to terminate in the conserved phenylalanine or tryptophan, so it likely reflects a read error. The chain carries TRBV19 and TRBJ2-6; D possibly uses TRBD1 or TRBD2 (5 bases each). The CDR3 spans 14 residues. Deletions cut 7 bases from V and 0 bases from J, with 7 bases between. CDR1 and CDR2 (germline): LNHDA, SQIVND (reference sequence). This CDR3 reads CASTGTSGANVLTL. CDR3 bases: TGTGCCAGTACCGGGACCTCTGGGGCCAACGTCCTGACTCTC.

The sample holds a few counts of this clonotype. One end of the junction is discordant with germline, which a read error may explain. The chain combines TRBV7-8 with TRBJ2-5; 9 bases agree with TRBD2. Germline V gene data show CDR1 as SGHVS and CDR2 as FQNEAQ. There are 17 residues in the CDR3. For the CDR3, the DNA is TGTGCCAACAGCTTAATCCCGGAGGCTAGCGGGACTGAGACCCAGTACTTC. It encodes CANSLIPEASGTETQYF.

This clonotype turned up a few times. The V call is TRBV19, the J call TRBJ2-5; 9 bases agree with TRBD1. The CDR3 is 16 amino acids. V lost 3 bases and J lost 5; bases outside the gene matches: 10. The germline gives CDR1 LNHDA, CDR2 SQIVND (reference sequence). The CDR3 DNA follows: TGTGCCAGTAGTATCGGCACAGGGGGCATCGGTGAGACCCAGTACTTC. Its translation is CASSIGTGGIGETQYF.

This clonotype was seen only once. This chain connects TRBV7-9 to TRBJ2-2; 9 positions match TRBD1. The junction had 5 bases not matched to a gene; V was cut back by 10 bases and J by 5 bases. Germline CDR1 and CDR2: SEHNR and FQNEAQ (reference sequence). The CDR3 extends over 13 amino acids. CDR3 residues: CANRGQGTGELFF. Here the CDR3 DNA reads TGTGCCAACAGGGGGCAGGGAACCGGGGAGCTGTTTTTT.